The 28 T cell receptor beta chains listed next were all sequenced from one sample in a study of vaccination effects on CD4 cells after COVID-19. Using immunoSEQ multiplex PCR, the repertoire was profiled, and TCRdb retains in-frame clones only, with some absent. In the table there are tens of thousands of clones, around 74% of which are singletons. Antigen-specific CD4+ T cells were expanded with viral peptide pools in the ViraFEST assay before sequencing. Following a roughly ten-day culture, CD4+ T cells were purified. Every participant took two doses of the BNT162b2 or mRNA-1273 vaccine. Their cognate antigens are unknown. Sequenced here: CD4+ T cells from PBMCs cultured with HCoV-OC43 spike peptides, sampled after COVID-19 vaccination. Subset of the sample: HCoV-OC43 spike overlapping peptide pool stimulation. The source of these receptors is a human donor who received a COVID-19 vaccine.

This rearrangement joins TRBV5-1 to TRBJ2-1; 7 nucleotides line up with TRBD2. V lost 2 bases to trimming and J lost 7 bases; unmatched junction nucleotides: 9. Per germline, CDR1 SGHRS and CDR2 YFSETQ. The CDR3 is 15 amino acids. The CDR3 nucleotides are TGCGCCAGCAGCTTTGGGGCGGGAGCGGAGAATGAGCAGTTCTTC. Translated: CASSFGAGAENEQFF.

The rearrangement links TRBV6-2 or TRBV6-3 to TRBJ2-3; D gene uncertain. The CDR3 sequence is 13 residues long. Between the trimmed V and J ends, which lost 3 bases and 4 bases, there was a span of 8 bases. Germline V gives CDR1 MNHEY, CDR2 SVGEGT. In DNA form, the CDR3 reads TGTGCCAGCAGTTATGCTAGTCCAGATACGCAGTATTTT. This codes for CASSYASPDTQYF.

The chain is built from TRBV7-2 and TRBJ1-3; 7 bases fit TRBD1. Germline values: CDR1 SGHTA, CDR2 FQGNSA. Trimming took 5 bases from V and 0 from J; bases not matched to a gene: 7. This CDR3 contains 16 residues. CDR3: CASSKGQTISGNTIYF. CDR3 sequence (DNA): TGTGCCAGCAGCAAGGGACAGACCATCTCTGGAAACACCATATATTTT.

The chain joins TRBV5-1 to TRBJ2-1; D is unclear. Germline values: CDR1 SGHRS, CDR2 YFSETQ. V lost 3 bases and J lost 5, with 3 bases in between. The CDR3 consists of 11 residues. This chain's CDR3 is CASSSNNEQFF. The CDR3 DNA reads as TGCGCCAGCAGCTCAAACAATGAGCAGTTCTTC.

This clone was counted a few times. The chain has TRBV12-3 or TRBV12-4 and TRBJ1-2; D remains unclear. V was pared by 4 bases and J by 4 bases, with 10 bases between. CDR3 length: 13 residues. CDR3 nucleotides: TGTGCCAGCAGTTCCCGTTCTGTCTATGGCTACACCTTC. Its translation is CASSSRSVYGYTF.

The chain links TRBV6-1 to TRBJ2-1; D perhaps matches TRBD1 (6 bases). The CDR3 has 13 amino acids. CDR1 and CDR2 from the germline V gene are MNHNS and SASEGT. Deletions cut 3 bases from V and 12 bases from J, with 15 bases between. CDR3 loop: CASSELVRDTQFF. The CDR3 DNA reads as TGTGCCAGCAGTGAGCTCGTCCGGGACACGCAGTTCTTC.

This clone was detected only a few times. In nucleotides, the CDR3 is TGTGCCAGCAGCCAACACAGGGAGGCGTACAATGAGCAGTTCTTC. Protein: CASSQHREAYNEQFF. The genes are TRBV4-2 and TRBJ2-1; D possibly uses TRBD1 or TRBD2 (6 bases each). V shed 2 bases and J shed 4 bases, with 12 bases lying between them. The CDR3 spans 15 residues. Germline loops: CDR1 LGHNA, CDR2 YNFKEQ.

This clone was seen only once. The chain links TRBV6-5 to TRBJ1-2; 9 bases align to TRBD1. The CDR3 consists of 15 residues. The V gene's germline CDR1 is MNHEY and CDR2 SVGAGI. With V trimmed by 4 bases and J by 4 bases, 7 bases remained unmatched. The CDR3 DNA reads as TGTGCCAGCAGTTTAAGGACAGGGGTTGGCTATGGCTACACCTTC. Amino acid sequence: CASSLRTGVGYGYTF.

The rearrangement uses TRBV3-1 (or the pseudogene TRBV3-2) and TRBJ1-2, with TRBD1 identical over 7 bases. CDR1 is LGHDT, CDR2 YNNKEL, per germline (reference sequence). The CDR3 has 16 residues. The ends lost 0 bases at V and 7 bases at J; junction bases unmatched: 11. CDR3 DNA: TGTGCCAGCAGCCAAGATCCAGGGGGTAATATTGGTGGCTACACCTTC. Protein: CASSQDPGGNIGGYTF.

The chain has TRBV4-1 and TRBJ2-1; a weak D match, TRBD1 (7 bases). This CDR3 is 15 amino acids long. Trimming removed 5 bases from V and 1 base from J, with 12 bases in between. In germline, CDR1 is MGHRA, CDR2 YSYEKL. DNA of the CDR3: TGCGCCAGCAGCTCCCCAGGGGGGTCCTACAATGAGCAGTTCTTC. Its protein product is CASSSPGGSYNEQFF.

The chain combines TRBV2 with TRBJ1-4; unclear D gene. V lost 4 bases, J lost 5 bases, and 5 bases lay in between. In germline, CDR1 is SNHLY, CDR2 FYNNEI. The CDR3 runs 12 residues. The CDR3 sequence is CASSVGNEKLFF. CDR3 DNA sequence: TGTGCCAGCAGTGTGGGAAATGAAAAACTGTTTTTT.

The chain joins TRBV7-8 to TRBJ1-5, with D possibly TRBD1 on 5 matching bases. The CDR3 consists of 16 residues. Looked up from germline, CDR1 is SGHVS and CDR2 is FQNEAQ. V lost 2 bases and J 1 base, leaving 12 bases between the germline ends. In DNA, the CDR3 is TGTGCCAGCAGCTTAAAGGCAAGGACAAGCAATCAGCCCCAGCATTTT. Its protein is CASSLKARTSNQPQHF.

This clone appeared a single time. The chain links TRBV6-6 to TRBJ1-3; D call uncertain. The germline V gene has CDR1 MNHNY and CDR2 SVGAGI (reference sequence). V was trimmed by 6 bases and J by 7 bases, leaving 16 bases between them. The CDR3 contains 14 residues. CDR3 amino acids: CASSSQWPSNTIYF. The CDR3 DNA reads as TGTGCCAGCAGCTCCCAGTGGCCTTCGAACACCATATATTTT.

V is TRBV2 and J is TRBJ2-5; D not certain. Deletions cut 11 bases from V and 2 bases from J, with 9 bases between. This CDR3 is built from 11 residues. CDR1 SNHLY and CDR2 FYNNEI come from the germline V gene. In DNA, the CDR3 is TGTGCCGCCACCAGTCAAGAGACCCAGTACTTC. Translation: CAATSQETQYF.

This clone was observed once. J is TRBJ1-6 and V is TRBV30; D gene unclear. Germline V lookup: CDR1 GTSNPN, CDR2 SVGIG (reference sequence). Trimming removed 3 bases from V and 9 bases from J, with 6 bases in between. The CDR3 is 11 residues long. In DNA form, the CDR3 reads TGTGCCTGGAGAACCGGTTCACCCCTCCACTTT. Translating gives CAWRTGSPLHF. Complete variable domain (other parts from reference TRBV30 and TRBJ1-6): SQTIHQWPATLVQPVGSPLSLECTVEGTSNPNLYWYRQAAGRGLQLLFYSVGIGQISSEVPQNLSASRPQDRQFILSSKKLLLSDSGFYLCAWRTGSPLHFGNGTRLTVT.

The chain has TRBV7-6 and TRBJ2-7, with 8 bases lining up with TRBD1. The J segment lost 4 bases and the V segment lost 5 bases, leaving 7 bases of the junction unmatched. Germline-derived CDR1 and CDR2 are SGHVS and FNYEAQ. The CDR3 has 14 residues. The CDR3 region is CASSEGQVSYEQYF. CDR3 nucleotides: TGTGCCAGCAGCGAGGGACAGGTGTCGTACGAGCAGTACTTC.

The gene calls are TRBV7-2 and TRBJ1-5; D remains ambiguous. This CDR3 has 14 residues. Germline CDR1 SGHTA, CDR2 FQGNSA. V was clipped by 2 bases and J by 3 bases, with 8 bases between them. CDR3 coding DNA: TGTGCCAGCAGCTTAATAGGTTTCAATCAGCCCCAGCATTTT. As protein: CASSLIGFNQPQHF.

CDR3 amino acids: CASSEKQDYEQYF. In DNA, the CDR3 is TGCGCCAGCAGTGAGAAACAGGACTACGAGCAGTACTTC. The chain carries TRBV10-2 and TRBJ2-7, with a weak D call TRBD1 (5 bases). The CDR3 runs to 13 residues. Per the germline V gene, CDR1 is WSHSY and CDR2 is SAAADI. V was cut by 2 bases and J by 3 bases, with 8 bases left in between.

The gene calls are TRBV28 and TRBJ1-4; TRBD1 matches 7 bases. The germline gives CDR1 MDHEN, CDR2 SYDVKM. The CDR3 consists of 16 residues. V was pared by 2 bases and J by 3 bases, with 6 bases of the junction left unmatched. Written as DNA, the CDR3 is TGTGCCAGCAGTTTACAAACAGGGGCGGCTAATGAAAAACTGTTTTTT. It translates to CASSLQTGAANEKLFF. The full variable domain, rest sourced from reference TRBV28 and TRBJ1-4, is DVKVTQSSRYLVKRTGEKVFLECVQDMDHENMFWYRQDPGLGLRLIYFSYDVKMKEKGDIPEGYSVSREKKERFSLILESASTNQTSMYLCASSLQTGAANEKLFFGSGTQLSVL.

The V gene is TRBV30, the J gene TRBJ2-1; 12 bases are shared with TRBD2. After removal of 3 bases from V and 8 bases from J, the junction contained 11 bases not matched to a gene. CDR1 and CDR2 from the germline V gene are GTSNPN and SVGIG (reference sequence). The CDR3 is 16 amino acids. The CDR3 DNA sequence: TGTGCCTGGAGCACCGTACCTAGCGGGGGGGTCCATGAGCAGTTCTTC. This gives the protein CAWSTVPSGGVHEQFF.

The CDR3 nucleotides are TGTGCCAGCAGTGAAAGGAGACTAGCGGGGGGGCGGGAGACCCAGTACTTC. Amino acids: CASSERRLAGGRETQYF. The chain links TRBV6-1 to TRBJ2-5, with 14 bases identical to TRBD2. The length of the CDR3 is 17 residues. V lost 2 bases and J lost 5; bases outside the gene matches: 7. Germline values: CDR1 MNHNS, CDR2 SASEGT.

The chain joins TRBV5-1 to TRBJ2-3; TRBD2 matches at 12 bases. The junction had 14 bases not matched to a gene; V was cut back by 4 bases and J by 8 bases. This CDR3 is built from 17 residues. Germline V gene sequence: CDR1 SGHRS, CDR2 YFSETQ. The CDR3 region is CASSPGPTSGGLGTQYF. The CDR3 DNA is TGCGCCAGCAGCCCCGGACCGACTAGCGGGGGTCTAGGTACGCAGTATTTT.

The chain joins TRBV11-2 to TRBJ2-2; 7 bases are a match to TRBD2. Per germline, CDR1 SGHAT and CDR2 FQNNGV. The ends lost 5 bases at V and 6 bases at J; junction bases unmatched: 21. This CDR3 region has 19 residues. CDR3 sequence (DNA): TGTGCCAGCAGCCAGCGCCTGGGGGGGAGTTTTGGTTTTTCCGGGGAGCTGTTTTTT. It yields the protein CASSQRLGGSFGFSGELFF.

The chain joins TRBV14 to TRBJ1-4, with a weak D call TRBD1 (5 bases). Germline V gene sequence: CDR1 SGHDN, CDR2 FVKESK. The CDR3 has 14 residues. The V and J ends lost 3 bases and 7 bases respectively, with 12 bases between them. The CDR3 sequence: CASSHAGWGEKLFF. The CDR3 nucleotides read TGTGCCAGCAGCCACGCAGGGTGGGGTGAAAAACTGTTTTTT.

The chain uses TRBV7-7 and TRBJ2-5, with D maybe TRBD1 (6 bases). The V gene lost 5 bases and the J gene lost 9 bases, with 13 bases spanning the gap. The CDR3 sequence is 12 residues long. Germline values: CDR1 SSHAT, CDR2 FNYEAQ (reference sequence). The CDR3 loop is CASSEQGMPQYF. CDR3 in DNA: TGTGCCAGCAGCGAACAGGGAATGCCCCAGTACTTC.

This chain connects TRBV6-5 to TRBJ2-7, with a possible D match to TRBD1 (6 bases). Trimming removed 11 bases from V and 9 bases from J, with 29 bases in between. This CDR3 spans 15 amino acids. Germline V CDR1 and CDR2: MNHEY, SVGAGI. Here the CDR3 reads CASQTARTAARRQYF. The CDR3 DNA reads as TGTGCCTCTCAAACGGCCCGGACAGCCGCCCGTCGGCAGTACTTC.

The J gene is TRBJ2-7, the V gene TRBV10-3; 7 bases map to TRBD1. The CDR3 runs 14 residues. The V and J ends lost 4 bases and 5 bases, in that order; junction bases with no gene match: 8. Germline-derived CDR1 and CDR2 are ENHRY and SYGVKD. The DNA of the CDR3 is TGTGCCATCAGTGTCGACAGGGATTATAACGAGCAGTACTTC. Residues: CAISVDRDYNEQYF.

The chain joins TRBV9 to TRBJ2-5; no firm D call. This CDR3 contains 14 residues. Trimming took off 0 bases at V and 7 bases at J, with 13 bases between the two ends. Germline-derived CDR1 and CDR2 are SGDLS and YYNGEE. In DNA, the CDR3 is TGTGCCAGCAGCGTAGAGGTCGGAATTGGGACCCAGTACTTC. Encoded protein: CASSVEVGIGTQYF. Combining the CDR3 with reference TRBV9 and TRBJ2-5 gives the whole variable domain DSGVTQTPKHLITATGQRVTLRCSPRSGDLSVYWYQQSLDQGLQFLIQYYNGEERAKGNILERFSAQQFPDLHSELNLSSLELGDSALYFCASSVEVGIGTQYFGPGTRLLVL.